These 24 T cell receptor beta chains were sequenced from one sample in a study of T cell responses to AZD1222 COVID-19 vaccine (dated by TCRdb to about 2021). Explained via the paper, the time point label denotes: baseline before first vaccination. The library came from the immunoSEQ multiplex PCR assay. TCRdb provides this immuneACCESS table in a form limited to in-frame rearrangements. Some clones are lacking; in checked studies, under half of them reflect an unresolved V gene, and why the rest are absent is not known. The sample data list about 130,000 clones, and around 89% of these were observed just once. 4% to 5.5% of the sample comes from the top ten. The source was peripheral blood, collected on day 0 of AZD1222 vaccination. These receptors came from an adult in good health.

This chain joins TRBV18 and TRBJ2-1; no firm D call. V was pared by 4 bases and J by 2 bases, with 9 bases between. Germline CDR1 KGHSH, CDR2 LQKENI. The length of the CDR3 is 14 residues. Here the CDR3 DNA reads TGTGCCAGCTCACGGGTTGGGCCCTACAATGAGCAGTTCTTC. Translation gives CASSRVGPYNEQFF.

This clone was counted a single time. The rearrangement joins TRBV2 to TRBJ1-2; D perhaps matches TRBD1 (6 bases). Germline V CDR1 and CDR2: SNHLY, FYNNEI. CDR3 length: 14 amino acids. V lost 7 bases, J lost 4 bases, and 16 bases lay in between. This chain's CDR3 is CASTEQTGVYGYTF. As DNA, the CDR3 is TGTGCCAGCACCGAACAGACAGGAGTCTATGGCTACACCTTC.

V gene TRBV2 combines with J gene TRBJ1-1; D not certain. The ends were cut back, 4 bases at V and 4 bases at J, with 13 bases in the middle. CDR3 size: 14 residues. Per germline, CDR1 SNHLY and CDR2 FYNNEI. The CDR3 reads CASSVDFPGTEAFF. The CDR3 nucleotides are TGTGCCAGCAGTGTGGACTTCCCGGGCACTGAAGCTTTCTTT.

The gene calls are TRBV6-5 and TRBJ2-1, with 9 bases matching TRBD2. Trimming at V came to 2 bases and at J to 8 bases, leaving 7 bases not matched to a gene. CDR3 length equals 15 residues. CDR1 and CDR2 from the germline V gene are MNHEY and SVGAGI. In DNA form, the CDR3 reads TGTGCCAGCAGTTACGGGGCGGGAGGGCTGGATGAGCAGTTCTTC. As protein: CASSYGAGGLDEQFF.

The chain combines TRBV27 with TRBJ2-3; 10 positions agree with TRBD2. The J segment lost 4 bases and the V segment lost 3 bases, leaving 16 bases of the junction unmatched. Looked up from germline, CDR1 is MNHEY and CDR2 is SMNVEV (reference sequence). CDR3 size: 19 residues. CDR3: CASSFRTTSSGGGPDTQYF. DNA for the CDR3: TGTGCCAGCAGTTTCAGGACCACCTCAAGCGGGGGGGGACCAGATACGCAGTATTTT.

The J gene is TRBJ1-1, the V gene TRBV5-1; D is undetermined. The CDR3 spans 13 residues. V dropped 3 bases and J dropped 8 bases, with 14 bases sitting between them. Germline V gives CDR1 SGHRS, CDR2 YFSETQ. The CDR3 region has the DNA TGCGCCAGCAGCTGGACCTTAGAATCCGAAGCTTTCTTT. Its protein is CASSWTLESEAFF.

The genes are TRBV24-1 and TRBJ1-5; D ambiguous. From germline, CDR1 is KGHDR and CDR2 SFDVKD. Deletions cut 4 bases from V and 0 bases from J, with 12 bases between. The CDR3 is 16 amino acids. The CDR3 region is CATSDRTGYSNQPQHF. CDR3 nucleotides: TGTGCCACCAGTGACCGGACTGGGTATAGCAATCAGCCCCAGCATTTT.

The gene calls are TRBV4-3 and TRBJ2-6; 7 bases map to TRBD1. The germline V gene encodes CDR1 LGHNA and CDR2 YSLEER. Trimming cost V 0 bases and J 10 bases; bases outside gene matches: 9. There are 16 residues in the CDR3. The CDR3 DNA reads as TGCGCCAGCAGCCAAGATCTCCCGGGACAGCAAAACGTCCTGACTTTC. Protein product: CASSQDLPGQQNVLTF.

The chain couples TRBV5-1 to TRBJ2-3, with 7 bases that match TRBD1. Germline V gene sequence: CDR1 SGHRS, CDR2 YFSETQ. The V and J ends lost 5 bases and 0 bases, in that order; junction bases with no gene match: 6. There are 15 residues in the CDR3. CDR3 sequence reads: CASRRDSTSTDTQYF. The CDR3 coding sequence is TGCGCCAGCAGGAGGGACAGCACTAGCACAGATACGCAGTATTTT.

In this sample, this clone turned up once. V is TRBV6-2 or TRBV6-3 and J is TRBJ1-5; unclear D gene. Germline V lookup: CDR1 MNHEY, CDR2 SVGEGT. The ends were cut back, 0 bases at V and 6 bases at J, with 6 bases in the middle. CDR3 length equals 13 residues. This CDR3 reads CASSYSGFQPQHF. The CDR3 region has the DNA TGTGCCAGCAGTTACTCAGGTTTTCAGCCCCAGCATTTT.

This clone was observed a single time. The chain has TRBV3-1 (or the pseudogene TRBV3-2) and TRBJ2-7; 8 bases align to TRBD1. From germline, CDR1 is LGHDT and CDR2 YNNKEL (reference sequence). The ends lost 1 base at V and 5 bases at J; junction bases unmatched: 7. The CDR3 loop spans 15 amino acids. Here the CDR3 DNA reads TGTGCCAGCAGCCAAGCTACTTCGACAGGGGACGAGCAGTACTTC. It specifies CASSQATSTGDEQYF.

This rearrangement joins TRBV6-2 or TRBV6-3 to TRBJ2-7, with 12 bases aligning to TRBD2. Germline CDR1 reads MNHEY; CDR2 reads SVGEGT. The V segment lost 2 bases and the J segment 7 bases; nucleotides outside the gene matches: 15. The CDR3 extends over 18 amino acids. DNA for the CDR3: TGTGCCAGCAGTTACGGACTAGCGGGAATTCCCTCCGTGGGGGAGCAGTACTTC. Protein sequence: CASSYGLAGIPSVGEQYF.

This chain links TRBV5-6 with TRBJ1-2; D is perhaps TRBD1 (5 bases). Trimming cost V 5 bases and J 8 bases, with 16 bases left between them. The CDR3 covers 13 residues. CDR1 is SGHDT and CDR2 is YYEEEE in the germline V gene. CDR3 in amino acids: CASRLTGVRGYTF. As DNA, the CDR3 is TGTGCCAGCAGATTGACGGGGGTGCGGGGCTACACCTTC. Looking up the rest from reference TRBV5-6 and TRBJ1-2 gives the full variable domain: DAGVTQSPTHLIKTRGQQVTLRCSPKSGHDTVSWYQQALGQGPQFIFQYYEEEERQRGNFPDRFSGHQFPNYSSELNVNALLLGDSALYLCASRLTGVRGYTFGSGTRLTVV.

The rearrangement joins TRBV19 to TRBJ1-6; D is perhaps TRBD1 (5 bases). V shed 2 bases and J shed 3 bases, with 8 bases lying between them. Germline lookup yields CDR1 LNHDA and CDR2 SQIVND (reference sequence). The CDR3 covers 15 residues. The CDR3: CASSILTDYNSPLHF. Written as DNA, the CDR3 is TGTGCCAGTAGTATATTGACAGACTATAATTCACCCCTCCACTTT.

A word on this clone: Other DNA sequences in the sample encode the same CDR3. The chain links TRBV7-9 to TRBJ1-5; TRBD1 might be the D (5 bases). Trimming pared 5 bases from V and 6 bases from J, leaving 20 bases between. Germline CDR1 is SEHNR and CDR2 is FQNEAQ (reference sequence). This CDR3 region has 16 residues. For the CDR3, the DNA is TGTGCCAGCAGCCAGGGAAGGGAGATGATGGGTCAGCCCCAGCATTTT. This codes for CASSQGREMMGQPQHF.

This clone turned up a few times. The chain couples TRBV20-1 to TRBJ2-3, with 10 bases that match TRBD2. The CDR3 is made up of 15 amino acids. Germline values: CDR1 DFQATT, CDR2 SNEGSKA (reference sequence). V gave up 3 bases and J gave up 2 bases; unmatched junction bases: 5. The CDR3 coding sequence is TGCAGTGCTAGTAAAGCGGGGGGGAACACAGATACGCAGTATTTT. Translating gives CSASKAGGNTDTQYF.

The chain links TRBV9 to TRBJ1-5; possibly TRBD1 for D (6 bases). Trimming stripped 4 bases from V and 2 bases from J, with 16 bases between. Looked up from germline, CDR1 is SGDLS and CDR2 is YYNGEE. CDR3 length: 16 residues. DNA for the CDR3: TGTGCCAGCAGCCCTGGTCCGGGACAAGGCAATCAGCCCCAGCATTTT. Protein product: CASSPGPGQGNQPQHF. Filled out from reference TRBV9 and TRBJ1-5, the complete variable domain reads DSGVTQTPKHLITATGQRVTLRCSPRSGDLSVYWYQQSLDQGLQFLIQYYNGEERAKGNILERFSAQQFPDLHSELNLSSLELGDSALYFCASSPGPGQGNQPQHFGDGTRLSIL.

The rearrangement joins TRBV28 to TRBJ1-2, with D possibly being TRBD1 (5 bases). The CDR3 covers 16 residues. Germline V lookup: CDR1 MDHEN, CDR2 SYDVKM. Trimming stripped 7 bases from V and 6 bases from J, with 24 bases between. DNA of the CDR3: TGTGCCAGCAACAGCCCGCAGGGATTCTCTTTCCATGGCTACACCTTC. The encoded protein is CASNSPQGFSFHGYTF.

This clone has a single count. The V call is TRBV6-4, the J call TRBJ2-2, with 11 bases fitting TRBD1. Germline V gene lookup returns CDR1 MRHNA and CDR2 SNTAGT. Trimming cost V 3 bases and J 4 bases; bases outside gene matches: 4. The CDR3 covers 16 residues. CDR3 in DNA: TGTGCCAGCAGTGATGCGGGACAGGGGGTCACCGGGGAGCTGTTTTTT. Residues: CASSDAGQGVTGELFF.

The CDR3 sequence is CASGWGLAGAKETQYF. The DNA of the CDR3 is TGTGCTAGTGGTTGGGGACTAGCGGGGGCTAAGGAGACCCAGTACTTC. The genes are TRBV12-5 and TRBJ2-5, with TRBD2 identical over 14 bases. Germline CDR1 reads LGHNT; CDR2 reads FRNRAP. CDR3 length: 16 amino acids. V was clipped by 4 bases and J by 5 bases; unmatched bases: 6.

The chain has TRBV5-1 and TRBJ2-3; D tentatively fits TRBD1 or TRBD2 (5 bases each). The V gene's germline CDR1 is SGHRS and CDR2 YFSETQ. The CDR3 runs to 12 residues. V was cut by 4 bases and J by 6 bases, with 9 bases left in between. CDR3 residues: CASSQGEDTQYF. The CDR3 DNA is TGCGCCAGCAGCCAGGGAGAGGATACGCAGTATTTT. The full variable domain, with the rest looked up from reference TRBV5-1 and TRBJ2-3, is KAGVTQTPRYLIKTRGQQVTLSCSPISGHRSVSWYQQTPGQGLQFLFEYFSETQRNKGNFPGRFSGRQFSNSRSEMNVSTLELGDSALYLCASSQGEDTQYFGPGTRLTVL.

Note on this clone: The same CDR3 can be traced to other DNA sequences in this sample. The rearrangement joins TRBV10-3 to TRBJ2-3; D is ambiguous. There are 15 residues in the CDR3. The V end was cut by 3 bases, the J end by 1 base, with 11 bases between. CDR1 and CDR2 from the germline V gene are ENHRY and SYGVKD. CDR3 coding DNA: TGTGCCATCAGTGAATTGCTCCGCGGCACAGATACGCAGTATTTT. This encodes CAISELLRGTDTQYF.

This clone has just a few counts. V is TRBV5-1 and J is TRBJ1-1; 7 nucleotides align to TRBD1. J was trimmed by 7 bases and V by 3 bases; bases with no gene match: 9. Germline values: CDR1 SGHRS, CDR2 YFSETQ. The length of the CDR3 is 14 residues. In nucleotides, the CDR3 is TGCGCCAGCAGCTACCAACAGGGGAGCGGTGAAGCTTTCTTT. Translating gives CASSYQQGSGEAFF.

The chain carries TRBV5-1 and TRBJ2-3; 12 nucleotides align to TRBD2. Losses at the gene ends were 1 base for V and 2 bases for J; bases not matched to a gene: 2. CDR1 and CDR2 (germline): SGHRS, YFSETQ. The CDR3 has 16 amino acids. CDR3 DNA: TGCGCCAGCAGCTTGTGGACTAGCGGGATCACAGATACGCAGTATTTT. Translation gives CASSLWTSGITDTQYF. Using reference TRBV5-1 and TRBJ2-3 for the parts outside the CDR3, the full variable domain is KAGVTQTPRYLIKTRGQQVTLSCSPISGHRSVSWYQQTPGQGLQFLFEYFSETQRNKGNFPGRFSGRQFSNSRSEMNVSTLELGDSALYLCASSLWTSGITDTQYFGPGTRLTVL.